This passage covers 23 T cell receptor beta chains from one sample sequenced in a study of neurological immune-mediated disorders. Via MiXCR, TCRdb re-called the 5' RACE reads, giving one row per CDR3 protein. The sample lists about 84,000 distinct CDR3 sequences; under 4.5% were seen once. Noted time point: longitudinal time-point 3. The specimen sequenced was PBMCs. Receptor source: a woman in her sixties with multiple sclerosis.

This clonotype came up a few times. The chain carries TRBV9 and TRBJ2-3; D gene ambiguous. V lost 0 bases, J lost 4 bases, and 9 bases lay in between. Per germline, CDR1 SGDLS and CDR2 YYNGEE. The CDR3 covers 14 residues. This chain's CDR3 is CASSVDRIPDTQYF. DNA of the CDR3: TGTGCCAGCAGCGTAGACCGGATCCCAGATACGCAGTATTTT. Together with reference TRBV9 and TRBJ2-3, the CDR3 gives the full variable domain: DSGVTQTPKHLITATGQRVTLRCSPRSGDLSVYWYQQSLDQGLQFLIQYYNGEERAKGNILERFSAQQFPDLHSELNLSSLELGDSALYFCASSVDRIPDTQYFGPGTRLTVL.

This clonotype has a count of ten or more. V is TRBV3-1 and J is TRBJ1-2, with unresolved D. The CDR3 has 12 amino acids. V dropped 1 base and J dropped 4 bases, with 4 bases sitting between them. Germline lookup yields CDR1 LGHDT and CDR2 YNNKEL (reference sequence). The DNA of the CDR3 is TGTGCCAGCAGCCAAGTCAGCTATGGCTACACCTTC. Translation: CASSQVSYGYTF.

The chain couples TRBV6-1 to TRBJ1-1; 7 nucleotides agree with TRBD1. V shed 8 bases, J shed 0 bases, and the junction held 3 bases outside the gene matches. Per the germline V gene, CDR1 is MNHNS and CDR2 is SASEGT. The CDR3 loop spans 13 amino acids. The CDR3 region is CASLDRLNTEAFF. In DNA form, the CDR3 reads TGTGCCAGCCTGGACAGGTTGAACACTGAAGCTTTCTTT.

This clonotype was observed many times. This chain uses TRBV7-6 with TRBJ1-5, with TRBD1 matching 8 bases. This CDR3 has 17 residues. Germline CDR1 reads SGHVS; CDR2 reads FNYEAQ. V trimming: 1 base; J trimming: 0 bases; junction bases outside the gene matches: 5. The CDR3 nucleotides read TGTGCCAGCAGCTTAGAGGCAGGGGGCTATAGCAATCAGCCCCAGCATTTT. Protein product: CASSLEAGGYSNQPQHF.

This clonotype has at least ten counts. The gene calls are TRBV27 and TRBJ2-3; TRBD2 agrees at 10 bases. Germline CDR1 reads MNHEY; CDR2 reads SMNVEV (reference sequence). Unmatched junction bases numbered 5, after V lost 6 bases and J lost 2 bases. CDR3 length equals 15 residues. The CDR3 coding sequence is TGTGCCAGCAGACCCCTAGCGGGGGACACAGATACGCAGTATTTT. It codes for CASRPLAGDTDTQYF.

This clonotype was counted ten times or more. The chain employs TRBV5-1 and TRBJ2-1; 9 bases match TRBD1. V lost 2 bases, J lost 4 bases, and 7 bases stayed unmatched. CDR1 and CDR2 from the germline V gene are SGHRS and YFSETQ. This CDR3 is built from 16 residues. CDR3 nucleotide sequence: TGCGCCAGCAGCTTCCCCCCCGGACAGGGGTACAATGAGCAGTTCTTC. It encodes CASSFPPGQGYNEQFF.

The chain uses TRBV18 and TRBJ1-3; D possibly corresponds to TRBD1 (6 bases). V was pared by 2 bases and J by 6 bases, with 11 bases between. The CDR3 has 14 amino acids. The germline V gene has CDR1 KGHSH and CDR2 LQKENI. The CDR3, as DNA: TGTGCCAGCTCACCAGGGACATTAGAAAACACCATATATTTT. Amino acid sequence: CASSPGTLENTIYF.

This clonotype was counted ten times or more. V usage is TRBV10-2 and J usage is TRBJ1-3; 8 bases align to TRBD1. Germline loops: CDR1 WSHSY, CDR2 SAAADI. V lost 8 bases to trimming and J lost 0 bases; unmatched junction nucleotides: 12. The length of the CDR3 is 17 residues. This chain's CDR3 is CASAPGQAFYSGNTIYF. DNA of the CDR3: TGCGCCAGCGCTCCGGGACAGGCCTTCTACTCTGGAAACACCATATATTTT.

This clonotype was observed at least ten times. CDR3 in DNA: TGTGCCAGCAGCCCTGGTGTAGGGAGGGAGACCCAGTACTTC. Translation gives CASSPGVGRETQYF. V usage is TRBV7-2 and J usage is TRBJ2-5; perhaps TRBD2 as D (6 bases). The CDR3 is 14 amino acids. Germline V gene lookup returns CDR1 SGHTA and CDR2 FQGNSA. Trimming pared 5 bases from V and 5 bases from J, leaving 15 bases between.

This clonotype was detected many times. The chain combines TRBV11-2 with TRBJ2-1; 9 bases fit TRBD1. The V gene end was trimmed by 2 bases and the J gene end by 0 bases; junction bases not matched to a gene: 8. The CDR3 runs to 18 residues. CDR1 and CDR2 (germline): SGHAT, FQNNGV. CDR3 sequence (DNA): TGTGCCAGCAGCTTAACCGGGACAGGGTCGAGCTCCTACAATGAGCAGTTCTTC. Translation: CASSLTGTGSSSYNEQFF.

This clonotype was counted many times. The chain recombines TRBV20-1 with TRBJ2-7, with D possibly matching TRBD2 (9 bases). CDR3 length: 14 amino acids. Germline V gene lookup returns CDR1 DFQATT and CDR2 SNEGSKA (reference sequence). Trimming removed 7 bases from V and 6 bases from J, with 22 bases in between. The CDR3 here is CSEQGVAGVGEQYF. In DNA, the CDR3 is TGCAGTGAACAGGGGGTAGCGGGGGTGGGCGAGCAGTACTTC.

This clonotype was counted many times. The chain joins TRBV20-1 to TRBJ1-1; maybe TRBD1 (5 bases). CDR1 and CDR2 from the germline V gene are DFQATT and SNEGSKA (reference sequence). The germline V and J ends were trimmed by 5 bases and 1 base, with 11 bases remaining between them. The CDR3 totals 13 residues. The CDR3 DNA sequence: TGCAGTGCTCGGGGACCTCGGAACACTGAAGCTTTCTTT. This gives the protein CSARGPRNTEAFF.

This clonotype was observed at least ten times. The chain couples TRBV20-1 to TRBJ1-6; tentative D call: TRBD1 (6 bases). The CDR3 totals 17 residues. Germline CDR1 reads DFQATT; CDR2 reads SNEGSKA (reference sequence). V lost 3 bases and J lost 2, with 17 bases in between. For the CDR3, the DNA is TGCAGTGCTAGCGCCTCGGGGGCACTACCCTATAATTCACCCCTCCACTTT. The encoded protein is CSASASGALPYNSPLHF.

This clonotype appeared many times. V and J are TRBV5-1 and TRBJ2-5; D possibly corresponds to TRBD1 (6 bases). V shed 4 bases and J shed 2 bases, with 9 bases lying between them. The CDR3 is 13 amino acids. Germline values: CDR1 SGHRS, CDR2 YFSETQ. The CDR3 loop reads CASSIGTQETQYF. The CDR3 DNA reads TGCGCCAGCAGCATCGGGACACAAGAGACCCAGTACTTC.

In this sample, this clonotype turned up many times. V usage is TRBV10-3 and J usage is TRBJ2-5; 14 bases map to TRBD2. The CDR3 has 15 residues. CDR1 is ENHRY and CDR2 is SYGVKD in the germline V gene. The trim removed 6 bases at V and 3 bases at J, leaving 3 bases unmatched. CDR3 region: CAIRKTSGGEETQYF. In nucleotides, the CDR3 is TGTGCCATCAGAAAGACTAGCGGGGGGGAAGAGACCCAGTACTTC.

In this sample, this clonotype turned up many times. J is TRBJ1-1 and V is TRBV3-1; D is undetermined. The V gene's germline CDR1 is LGHDT and CDR2 YNNKEL (reference sequence). The CDR3 loop spans 13 amino acids. Trimming removed 1 base from V and 0 bases from J, with 3 bases in between. The DNA for the CDR3 is TGTGCCAGCAGCCAAGCCGTGAACACTGAAGCTTTCTTT. Its translation: CASSQAVNTEAFF. The variable domain in full, completed from reference TRBV3-1 and TRBJ1-1, reads DTAVSQTPKYLVTQMGNDKSIKCEQNLGHDTMYWYKQDSKKFLKIMFSYNNKELIINETVPNRFSPKSPDKAHLNLHINSLELGDSAVYFCASSQAVNTEAFFGQGTRLTVV.

The rearrangement joins TRBV7-2 to TRBJ2-7; 8 bases are a match to TRBD1. The germline CDR1 and CDR2 sequences are SGHTA and FQGNSA. This CDR3 is 15 amino acids long. Trimming at V came to 5 bases and at J to 3 bases, leaving 9 bases not matched to a gene. This CDR3 is CASSAGTGGYYEQYF. The CDR3 DNA sequence: TGTGCCAGCAGCGCCGGGACAGGCGGATACTACGAGCAGTACTTC.

At least ten counts were recorded for this clonotype. The V gene is TRBV20-1, the J gene TRBJ2-7, with D unresolved. From germline, CDR1 is DFQATT and CDR2 SNEGSKA (reference sequence). There are 14 residues in the CDR3. Trimming stripped 7 bases from V and 0 bases from J, with 16 bases between. The CDR3 loop reads CSVLRTGSSYEQYF. The CDR3 DNA reads as TGCAGTGTTCTAAGAACGGGTAGCTCCTACGAGCAGTACTTC.

This clonotype has ten or more counts. The V and J genes are TRBV3-1 and TRBJ1-1; D is uncertain. The V end lost 4 bases, the J end lost 1 base, and 10 bases lay between the germline ends. The CDR3 sequence is 14 residues long. CDR1 LGHDT and CDR2 YNNKEL come from the germline V gene (reference sequence). The CDR3 here is CASSLSLGNTEAFF. The CDR3 nucleotides read TGTGCCAGCAGCCTCTCTCTTGGGAACACTGAAGCTTTCTTT.

In this sample, this clonotype turned up many times. The rearrangement uses TRBV5-1 and TRBJ1-6; D call uncertain. Germline CDR1 SGHRS, CDR2 YFSETQ. V shed 2 bases and J shed 5 bases, with 14 bases lying between them. CDR3 length: 16 amino acids. CDR3 DNA: TGCGCCAGCAGCTTTTCTTCTACTGGGAATAATTCACCCCTCCACTTT. It translates to CASSFSSTGNNSPLHF. The whole variable domain, remainder taken from reference TRBV5-1 and TRBJ1-6, is KAGVTQTPRYLIKTRGQQVTLSCSPISGHRSVSWYQQTPGQGLQFLFEYFSETQRNKGNFPGRFSGRQFSNSRSEMNVSTLELGDSALYLCASSFSSTGNNSPLHFGNGTRLTVT.

This clonotype was recorded at least ten times. This chain connects TRBV5-1 to TRBJ1-3, with D hard to call. CDR3 length equals 16 residues. Trimming took 0 bases from V and 4 from J, leaving 14 bases between them. Germline V gene data show CDR1 as SGHRS and CDR2 as YFSETQ. The CDR3 spells CASSLGVEIYGNTIYF. The CDR3 region has the DNA TGCGCCAGCAGCTTGGGTGTGGAAATATACGGAAACACCATATATTTT.

This clonotype was counted at least ten times. V usage is TRBV20-1 and J usage is TRBJ2-3, with TRBD1 as a possible D gene (6 bases). Germline V gene data show CDR1 as DFQATT and CDR2 as SNEGSKA (reference sequence). Trimming took off 0 bases at V and 4 bases at J, with 11 bases between the two ends. The CDR3 is 14 amino acids. CDR3 bases: TGCAGTGCTAGAGAGGAAACAGGGCCAGATACGCAGTATTTT. It is translated as CSAREETGPDTQYF.

This clonotype was detected many times. J is TRBJ2-3 and V is TRBV6-5, with D perhaps assigned TRBD1 or TRBD2 (6 bases each). The germline CDR1 and CDR2 sequences are MNHEY and SVGAGI. There are 13 residues in the CDR3. Trimming shortened V by 7 bases and J by 6 bases, and 14 bases separated the two germline ends. The CDR3 sequence is CASTEGGRDTQYF. The CDR3, as DNA: TGTGCCAGCACCGAGGGGGGAAGGGATACGCAGTATTTT.